A selection of T cell receptor beta chains follows, all from one sample in a study of blood T cell repertoires in COVID-19. Profiled with immunoSEQ multiplex PCR; TCRdb holds only in-frame clones, not every one. The sample holds approximately 190,000 clones, 70% to 85% seen once. The specimen was PBMCs or T cells enriched from blood (not recorded which). The origin of the receptors is a woman aged 55-70 years with acute COVID-19. Both conserved end residues are part of each CDR3.

j_call v_call cdr3_length cdr3_aa
TRBJ1-1 TRBV11-3 14 CASSLDSTNTEAFF
TRBJ1-5 TRBV12-3/TRBV12-4 13 CASSPTGGQPQHF
TRBJ1-1 TRBV2 15 CASSVTGTGGTEAFF
TRBJ1-5 TRBV11-3 20 CASSPIRDRGSCWSNQPQHF
TRBJ1-2 TRBV9 15 CASSEGVSLNYGYTF
TRBJ2-3 TRBV3-1/TRBV3-2 11 CASTYLDTQYF
TRBJ2-1 TRBV12-3/TRBV12-4 13 CASSLSGENEQFF
TRBJ2-3 TRBV3-1/TRBV3-2 15 CASSSGLAGAGGQYF
TRBJ1-2 TRBV4-3 13 CASSRLPGQANTF
TRBJ1-2 TRBV29-1 13 CSVVGGANYGYTF
TRBJ2-3 TRBV10-3 13 CAIRQGPTDTQYF
TRBJ1-1 TRBV5-1 13 CASSLTGDREAFF
TRBJ1-2 TRBV18 16 CASSKGRGAMDYGYTF
TRBJ2-3 TRBV7-6 15 CASSRRDGSTDTQYF
TRBJ1-1 TRBV28 13 CASSLLTEREAFF
TRBJ1-3 TRBV14 15 CASRPGSGAGNTIYF
TRBJ2-3 TRBV9 16 CASSPRGTSGGDTQYF
TRBJ1-6 TRBV28 16 CASSLQRIIMKSPLHF
TRBJ2-5 TRBV5-1 14 CASSPDRGRETQYF
TRBJ2-3 TRBV28 14 CASSSTRITDTQYF
TRBJ2-4 TRBV12-3/TRBV12-4 12 CASTSTLNIQYF
TRBJ1-3 TRBV7-9 13 CASSPGVGNTIYF
TRBJ1-2 TRBV7-8 14 CASSSGPGYYGYTF
TRBJ2-4 TRBV19 15 CASKNRGGARDIQYF
TRBJ2-3 TRBV19 14 CASSISVQTDTQYF
TRBJ1-2 TRBV19 18 CASSPKGGQAYSNYGYTF
TRBJ2-1 TRBV30 14 CAWSLAGGYNEQFF
TRBJ2-3 TRBV7-2 15 CASSYRVSFGDTQYF
TRBJ1-4 TRBV19 13 CATMGGLHEKLFF
TRBJ1-4 TRBV24-1 17 CATSEEYRDRGREKLFF
TRBJ1-2 TRBV10-3 15 CAISDGTGVNYGYTF
TRBJ1-2 TRBV30 12 CAWIRQGGGYTF
TRBJ1-5 TRBV5-6 13 CASSLGVGQPQHF
TRBJ1-2 TRBV28 14 CASRAGNFNYGYTF
TRBJ1-5 TRBV18 15 CASSPVAVSNQPQHF
TRBJ1-5 TRBV7-2 18 CASSLDLRDRLSNQPQHF
TRBJ1-2 TRBV5-6 16 CASSLDTAHLNYGYTF
TRBJ2-3 TRBV6-5 12 CASRPPGQSIYF
TRBJ2-1 TRBV7-2 15 CASSTLAGGADEQFF
TRBJ1-5 TRBV6-2/TRBV6-3 12 CASSLHPQPQHF
TRBJ2-5 TRBV4-3 18 CASSQDGLKGTSWETQYF
TRBJ2-3 TRBV7-6 15 CASSSWLDRTDTQYF
TRBJ1-4 TRBV6-2/TRBV6-3 13 CASSGQVGGELFF
TRBJ1-2 TRBV30 14 CAWSKQGVGYGYTF
TRBJ1-3 TRBV28 13 CASSFGGGNTIYF
TRBJ1-5 TRBV28 14 CASSPRPRNQPQHF
TRBJ1-2 TRBV4-3 15 CASSQGQRQYYGYTF
TRBJ2-5 TRBV5-1 17 CASSLGGTGNLQETQYF
TRBJ2-1 TRBV7-2 14 CASRGGQSTYEQFF
TRBJ1-4 TRBV7-2 14 CASSSGAGLEKLFF
TRBJ1-1 TRBV18 13 CASGAGGNTEAFF
TRBJ1-1 TRBV30 13 CAWSRGLGTEAFF
TRBJ2-3 TRBV29-1 15 CSGLGTSGGADTQYF
TRBJ1-6 TRBV30 13 CAWSPQGNSPLHF
TRBJ2-1 TRBV10-2 16 CASSESASGSYNEQFF
TRBJ2-5 TRBV30 15 CAWSAKGLVKETQYF
TRBJ2-2 TRBV24-1 18 CATSDPGTSGRISGELFF